This T cell receptor (beta chain) was sequenced during a study of vaccination and CD4 T cells after COVID-19. About the research overall: The cells were exposed to overlapping spike peptides originating from SARS-CoV-2, HCoV-NL63, HCoV-OC43 and HCoV-229E for stimulation.

A remark on this clonotype: Its specificity is unknown.

CDR1 is DFQATT and CDR2 is SNEGSKA in the germline V gene (reference sequence). CDR3 length: 16 amino acids. The V gene end was trimmed by 7 bases and the J gene end by 1 base; junction bases not matched to a gene: 11. Treatment reported: roughly 11-day PBMC culture with coronavirus spike peptide pools or control peptides (ViraFEST assay). The Oncomine TCR Beta short-read assay was applied to DNA of cultured CD4+ T cells. TCRdb re-called the PCR reads with MiXCR, one entry per CDR3 protein. Among about 19,000 distinct CDR3 sequences listed, 40% to 55% were seen once. The sequence was obtained from a human donor who had recovered from COVID-19. Sequences were derived from CD4+ T cells from blood, cultured in vitro, sampled after SARS-CoV-2 vaccination. The chain has TRBV20-1 and TRBJ2-2, with 8 bases lining up with TRBD1. The chain's CDR3 is CSVASGGAVNTGELFF. CDR3 nucleotides: TGCAGTGTTGCCTCAGGGGGCGCGGTGAACACCGGGGAGCTGTTTTTT.